These 26 T cell receptor beta chains were all obtained from the same sample, sequenced in a study of T cells expressing NK-cell markers (dated by TCRdb to the early 2020s). The library was obtained by 5' RACE. These reads were obtained on an Illumina HiSeq 2000. Once TCRdb had reprocessed the reads, it stored one entry per CDR3 protein sequence and supplied no DNA. The table for this sample records around 260,000 distinct CDR3 sequences. The leading ten clones occupy 4% to 4.5% of the sample. What was sequenced was blood T cells: a sorted CD56 or NKG2C T cell subset, CD4+ or CD8+ T cells, or bulk PBMC T cells (not recorded which). Receptors were obtained from a woman between 18 and 70 years old in good health.

V usage is TRBV27 and J usage is TRBJ1-1. This CDR3 spans 14 amino acids. Germline CDR1 is MNHEY and CDR2 is SMNVEV (reference sequence). CDR3 sequence: CASTGSGFYTEAFF.

This CDR3 is CASSLRTVADTQYF. V gene TRBV27 combines with J gene TRBJ2-3; checking the TCRdb D call of TRBD1 is not possible without DNA. The germline V gene encodes CDR1 MNHEY and CDR2 SMNVEV (reference sequence). The CDR3 covers 14 residues.

The genes are TRBV20-1 and TRBJ2-5; no DNA is available, so the TRBD1 call from TCRdb remains unchecked. The CDR3 sequence is 15 residues long. Germline CDR1 is DFQATT and CDR2 is SNEGSKA (reference sequence). The CDR3 reads CSARSFGGLQETQYF.

The chain uses TRBV15 and TRBJ2-5; the D call of TRBD1 rests on TCRdb alone, since no DNA is present to check it. The CDR3 consists of 13 residues. Germline V CDR1 and CDR2: LNHNV, YYDKDF (reference sequence). CDR3 sequence: CATSRGGRETQYF. Drawing the rest from reference TRBV15 and TRBJ2-5, the complete variable domain is DAMVIQNPRYQVTQFGKPVTLSCSQTLNHNVMYWYQQKSSQAPKLLFHYYDKDFNNEADTPDNFQSRRPNTSFCFLDIRSPGLGDTAMYLCATSRGGRETQYFGPGTRLLVL.

The chain couples TRBV25-1 to TRBJ2-1; lacking DNA, the TRBD1 call made by TCRdb goes unchecked. Per germline, CDR1 MGHDK and CDR2 SYGVNS. This CDR3 has 13 residues. The CDR3 here is CASNFDSYNEQFF.

This chain connects TRBV12-3 or TRBV12-4 to TRBJ1-5; TCRdb names TRBD1, which stays unverified in the absence of DNA. CDR3 length: 13 amino acids. CDR3 amino acids: CASSTQGRQPQHF.

The chain combines TRBV6-1 with TRBJ1-1; TCRdb's D call of TRBD1 is untestable without DNA. Germline lookup yields CDR1 MNHNS and CDR2 SASEGT. The CDR3 spans 14 residues. The CDR3 sequence is CASRPRTGNTEAFF.

The chain combines TRBV7-2 with TRBJ1-5; with no DNA, the TCRdb D assignment of TRBD1 cannot be verified. The length of the CDR3 is 16 residues. CDR1 is SGHTA, CDR2 FQGNSA, per germline. CDR3: CASSRGPTGGDQPQHF.

The chain links TRBV5-2 to TRBJ2-2; TCRdb reports TRBD1, a call that lacks DNA to check it against. TRBV5-2 is listed as a pseudogene. The CDR3 extends over 17 amino acids. Here the CDR3 reads CASKRTGGSSNTGELFF.

The CDR3 sequence: CASSGRKGPNTEAFF. The chain uses TRBV7-9 and TRBJ1-1. Germline CDR1 reads SEHNR; CDR2 reads FQNEAQ (reference sequence). The CDR3 runs 15 residues.

The J gene is TRBJ2-1, the V gene TRBV11-2; TCRdb designates TRBD2, a call that cannot be tested without DNA. The CDR3 runs 14 residues. The V gene's germline CDR1 is SGHAT and CDR2 FQNNGV. The CDR3 loop reads CASSRSGSNNEQFF.

The chain uses TRBV12-3 or TRBV12-4 and TRBJ2-1; checking the TCRdb D call of TRBD2 is not possible without DNA. The length of the CDR3 is 15 residues. CDR3 in amino acids: CASSLRIAGINEQFF.

V and J are TRBV7-6 and TRBJ2-7; no DNA is available, so the TRBD2 call from TCRdb remains unchecked. This CDR3 is built from 14 residues. Germline V gene sequence: CDR1 SGHVS, CDR2 FNYEAQ. CDR3 sequence reads: CASSTPHRGPEQYF.

This chain joins TRBV9 and TRBJ1-6; TCRdb's D gene call, TRBD1, goes unchecked for lack of DNA. This CDR3 has 14 amino acids. The germline gives CDR1 SGDLS, CDR2 YYNGEE. The CDR3 sequence is CASSVGGDNSPLHF.

The chain combines TRBV9 with TRBJ2-1; there is no DNA to check the TCRdb D call of TRBD1. Germline V gene sequence: CDR1 SGDLS, CDR2 YYNGEE. The CDR3 length is 13 residues. This CDR3 reads CASSEGQHNEQFF.

The gene calls are TRBV6-1 and TRBJ2-1; as DNA is missing, the TRBD2 call by TCRdb cannot be tested. The CDR3 is 14 amino acids. Per germline, CDR1 MNHNS and CDR2 SASEGT. The chain's CDR3 is CASSGRLELSEQFF.

CDR3 sequence: CASSQADRGPEAFF. This chain uses TRBV3-1 with TRBJ1-1. This CDR3 contains 14 residues. The V gene's germline CDR1 is LGHDT and CDR2 YNNKEL (reference sequence).

The CDR3 sequence is CSAGKAPKYNEQFF. The rearrangement joins TRBV20-1 to TRBJ2-1; with no DNA, the TCRdb D assignment of TRBD2 cannot be verified. This CDR3 is built from 14 residues. From germline, CDR1 is DFQATT and CDR2 SNEGSKA (reference sequence).

This chain's CDR3 is CASSQDGPPYEQYF. The rearrangement joins TRBV5-4 to TRBJ2-7; TCRdb gives TRBD2 as the D gene, but with no DNA this cannot be confirmed. The length of the CDR3 is 14 residues. From germline, CDR1 is SGHNT and CDR2 YYREEE (reference sequence).

The chain uses TRBV7-9 and TRBJ1-6; TCRdb gives TRBD1 as the D gene, but with no DNA this cannot be confirmed. CDR1 SEHNR and CDR2 FQNEAQ come from the germline V gene (reference sequence). CDR3 size: 14 residues. The CDR3 reads CASRGDRGLSPLHF. Using reference TRBV7-9 and TRBJ1-6 for the parts outside the CDR3, the full variable domain is DTGVSQNPRHKITKRGQNVTFRCDPISEHNRLYWYRQTLGQGPEFLTYFQNEAQLEKSRLLSDRFSAERPKGSFSTLEIQRTEQGDSAMYLCASRGDRGLSPLHFGNGTRLTVT.

The chain uses TRBV10-3 and TRBJ2-3. The CDR3 totals 13 residues. The germline gives CDR1 ENHRY, CDR2 SYGVKD. The CDR3 reads CAISESGTDTQYF.

The gene calls are TRBV29-1 and TRBJ1-1. The V gene's germline CDR1 is SQVTM and CDR2 ANQGSEA. The length of the CDR3 is 14 residues. The CDR3 region is CSGTPFMRNTEAFF.

The chain has TRBV7-6 and TRBJ1-2. The CDR3 has 14 residues. CDR1 and CDR2 (germline): SGHVS, FNYEAQ. The CDR3 sequence is CASSLSATNYGYTF.

This chain uses TRBV15 with TRBJ2-5; no DNA is available, so the TRBD2 call from TCRdb remains unchecked. CDR1 is LNHNV, CDR2 YYDKDF, per germline (reference sequence). There are 16 residues in the CDR3. The CDR3: CATSRDTSGAQETQYF.

The chain has TRBV28 and TRBJ2-7; TCRdb reports TRBD2, a call that lacks DNA to check it against. The germline CDR1 and CDR2 sequences are MDHEN and SYDVKM. The CDR3 covers 18 residues. Here the CDR3 reads CASSLRREELLRSYEQYF.

The V gene is TRBV25-1, the J gene TRBJ2-1. Germline CDR1 and CDR2: MGHDK and SYGVNS. CDR3 length: 14 amino acids. Here the CDR3 reads CACTAEKMYNEQFF.